This TCR beta chain emerged from a study of cytomegalovirus exposure and HLA in healthy donors. V was clipped by 0 bases and J by 0 bases; unmatched bases: 11. Germline V gives CDR1 MGHRA, CDR2 YSYEKL. The CDR3 contains 18 residues. This clone has a single count. The antigen remains undetermined. Whole-study findings and limits: Several V segments, TRBV6-2 and TRBV6-3 among them, could not be told apart and were dropped. In a later analysis, TCR beta V- and J-gene trimming showed a link to a missense DCLRE1C variant.

In the PCR, 60 Vbeta and 13 Jbeta primers were used. Some clones are missing from TCRdb's copy, which holds only in-frame ones; the method was immunoSEQ multiplex PCR. Found here are about 160,000 clones, less than 80% of them singletons; the top ten hold around 4%. Sample: PBMCs. The V gene is TRBV4-1, the J gene TRBJ2-7, with 7 nucleotides matching TRBD1. This TCR derives from a man aged 35 to 55 in good health and CMV-seronegative. As DNA, the CDR3 is TGCGCCAGCAGCCAAGAATCGGTCAGGACAGGAACCTCCTACGAGCAGTACTTC. Protein product: CASSQESVRTGTSYEQYF.